These 21 T cell receptor beta chains were sequenced from one sample in a study of T cells in Graves' hyperthyroidism and ophthalmopathy. The source material, RNA transcripts, was used to amplify TCR beta CDR3 regions. Primed by the HTBI set, a first-round RT-PCR was run on the TCR CDR3. In TCRdb, the multiplex PCR reads were re-called with MiXCR into one record per CDR3 protein. The sample has about 300,000 distinct CDR3 sequences, around 19% seen once; the top ten hold 35% to 40%. The specimen sequenced was blood. The receptors were gathered from a man aged 50 or older with Graves' ophthalmopathy.

This clonotype has more than one count but fewer than ten. A much larger clone differs from this one at a single base, so this may be a read error. The chain couples TRBV11-2 to TRBJ2-2, with TRBD2 matching over 12 bases. The length of the CDR3 is 17 residues. The V gene's germline CDR1 is SGHAT and CDR2 FQNNGV. CDR3 nucleotide sequence: TGTGCCAGCAGGATGATTGGACTAGCGGGAAACACCGGGGGGCTGTTTTTT. Protein: CASRMIGLAGNTGGLFF.

This clonotype was observed a handful of times. The chain combines TRBV6-5 with TRBJ2-3; 11 bases are shared with TRBD2. Germline V lookup: CDR1 MNHEY, CDR2 SVGAGI. The V gene end was trimmed by 2 bases and the J gene end by 3 bases; junction bases not matched to a gene: 19. CDR3 length: 21 amino acids. As DNA, the CDR3 is TGTGCCAGCAGTTACGCGGGCGGGACTAGCGGACACATAAACCCAACAGATACGCAGTATTTT. Its translation: CASSYAGGTSGHINPTDTQYF.

There are a few counts of this clonotype. The V gene is TRBV6-2 or TRBV6-3, the J gene TRBJ1-1; D is unclear. This CDR3 region has 13 residues. Per the germline V gene, CDR1 is MNHEY and CDR2 is SVGEGT. Trimming cost V 2 bases and J 8 bases, with 12 bases left between them. The chain's CDR3 is CASSYSAGLEAFF. As DNA, the CDR3 is TGTGCCAGCAGTTACAGTGCGGGGTTGGAAGCTTTCTTT.

This clonotype was counted a few times. The chain links TRBV5-1 to TRBJ2-7; D might be TRBD1 or TRBD2, each matching 5 bases. CDR1 SGHRS and CDR2 YFSETQ come from the germline V gene. With 5 bases removed from V and 3 bases from J, the gap between germline ends came to 12 bases. CDR3 length equals 13 residues. The CDR3 sequence: CASRTGTRYEQYF. The CDR3 DNA follows: TGCGCCAGCAGAACCGGGACGCGCTACGAGCAGTACTTC.

The chain links TRBV10-2 to TRBJ2-3; 7 bases agree with TRBD2. Germline lookup yields CDR1 WSHSY and CDR2 SAAADI. There are 14 residues in the CDR3. The trim removed 7 bases at V and 0 bases at J, leaving 4 bases unmatched. CDR3 coding DNA: TGCGCCAGCATGAGAGCGGGGAGCACAGATACGCAGTATTTT. Amino acids: CASMRAGSTDTQYF.

This clonotype has only one observation. Without the conserved terminal phenylalanine or tryptophan, this CDR3 likely stems from a read error. The chain uses TRBV7-2 and TRBJ2-7; 8 nucleotides match TRBD2. From germline, CDR1 is SGHTA and CDR2 FQGNSA. The CDR3 length is 15 residues. The V gene end was trimmed by 5 bases and the J gene end by 4 bases; junction bases not matched to a gene: 10. DNA for the CDR3: TGTGCCAGCAGCAACGTGGGGACTAGGGGGTACGAGCAGTACCTC. Its protein product is CASSNVGTRGYEQYL.

This clonotype was seen many times. The chain uses TRBV7-2 and TRBJ2-7, with 8 positions matching TRBD2. The junction had 9 bases not matched to a gene; V was cut back by 5 bases and J by 0 bases. Germline-derived CDR1 and CDR2 are SGHTA and FQGNSA. There are 16 residues in the CDR3. This CDR3 reads CASSARLARSSYEQYF. CDR3 bases: TGTGCCAGCAGCGCCCGACTAGCGCGGAGCTCCTACGAGCAGTACTTC.

V gene TRBV12-3 or TRBV12-4 combines with J gene TRBJ1-2; possible D gene TRBD1, 5 bases. V shed 7 bases and J shed 3 bases, with 21 bases lying between them. This CDR3 is 16 amino acids long. The CDR3 reads CASTVGSAGPDYGYTF. In DNA form, the CDR3 reads TGTGCCAGCACCGTAGGGTCGGCAGGGCCAGACTATGGCTACACCTTC.

The chain carries TRBV28 and TRBJ2-2; 8 bases fit TRBD2. CDR1 is MDHEN and CDR2 is SYDVKM in the germline V gene. This CDR3 is 14 amino acids long. V shed 5 bases, J shed 5 bases, and the junction held 4 bases outside the gene matches. In nucleotides, the CDR3 is TGTGCCAGCAGTAGACTAGCGAGAACCGGGGAGCTGTTTTTT. Amino acids: CASSRLARTGELFF.

The table lists this clonotype with a few counts. The chain links TRBV9 to TRBJ2-1; 8 bases are a match to TRBD1. This CDR3 contains 15 residues. The trim removed 0 bases at V and 9 bases at J, leaving 8 bases unmatched. Germline V gene lookup returns CDR1 SGDLS and CDR2 YYNGEE. The CDR3 DNA is TGTGCCAGCAGCGTAGCCAGGGGGCGTTTCAGTGAGCAGTTCTTC. This sequence encodes CASSVARGRFSEQFF.

With regard to this clonotype: One end of the junction is discordant with germline, which a read error may explain. CDR3 nucleotides: TGTGTCAGCAGTCCCCGAAAGGGAGGGTCCTACAATGAGCAGTTCTTC. It specifies CVSSPRKGGSYNEQFF. The V call is TRBV6-1, the J call TRBJ2-1; 7 nucleotides agree with TRBD2. This CDR3 has 16 residues. Germline assignment: CDR1 MNHNS and CDR2 SASEGT.

This chain links TRBV10-3 with TRBJ2-3; TRBD2 aligns across 8 bases. V lost 4 bases to trimming and J lost 2 bases; unmatched junction nucleotides: 5. Per the germline V gene, CDR1 is ENHRY and CDR2 is SYGVKD. The CDR3 length is 15 residues. Here the CDR3 DNA reads TGTGCCATCAGTGGGGGGCGGGAGGCCACAGATACGCAGTATTTT. This codes for CAISGGREATDTQYF.

As for this clonotype: This may stem from a read error, because a much larger clone lies one nucleotide away. CDR3 in amino acids: CSAKKGRETQYF. In DNA form, the CDR3 reads TGCAGTGCCAAAAAGGGACGAGAGACCCAGTACTTC. The J gene is TRBJ2-5, the V gene TRBV20-1, with D possibly being TRBD1 or TRBD2 (5 bases each). Germline values: CDR1 DFQATT, CDR2 SNEGSKA (reference sequence). V lost 6 bases and J 4 bases, leaving 12 bases between the germline ends. The CDR3 is 12 amino acids.

This clonotype was observed a few times. V usage is TRBV20-1 and J usage is TRBJ1-5, with D unclear. CDR3 length equals 14 residues. The V gene lost 0 bases and the J gene lost 0 bases, with 6 bases spanning the gap. The germline V gene has CDR1 DFQATT and CDR2 SNEGSKA (reference sequence). The CDR3 nucleotides are TGCAGTGCTAGAGATTGGGATAGCAATCAGCCCCAGCATTTT. This translates into CSARDWDSNQPQHF.

Ten or more counts support this clonotype. V gene TRBV30 combines with J gene TRBJ1-5, with D unclear. The germline V gene encodes CDR1 GTSNPN and CDR2 SVGIG (reference sequence). This CDR3 is built from 13 residues. Deletions cut 0 bases from V and 4 bases from J, with 7 bases between. CDR3 sequence (DNA): TGTGCCTGGAGTGTGAACGGTAATCAGCCCCAGCATTTT. Its protein is CAWSVNGNQPQHF. Drawing the rest from reference TRBV30 and TRBJ1-5, the complete variable domain is SQTIHQWPATLVQPVGSPLSLECTVEGTSNPNLYWYRQAAGRGLQLLFYSVGIGQISSEVPQNLSASRPQDRQFILSSKKLLLSDSGFYLCAWSVNGNQPQHFGDGTRLSIL.

The V gene is TRBV7-9, the J gene TRBJ2-3; no definite D call. In germline, CDR1 is SEHNR, CDR2 FQNEAQ (reference sequence). The V end lost 7 bases, the J end lost 0 bases, and 17 bases lay between the germline ends. The CDR3 runs to 16 residues. The CDR3 protein is CASTEEDLGSTDTQYF. The CDR3, as DNA: TGTGCCAGCACCGAAGAGGACCTTGGTAGCACAGATACGCAGTATTTT.

This clonotype was recorded many times. The V gene is TRBV5-5, the J gene TRBJ2-2; TRBD2 aligns across 12 bases. The germline gives CDR1 SGHKS, CDR2 YYEKEE (reference sequence). The CDR3 is 16 amino acids. V lost 4 bases to trimming and J lost 6 bases; unmatched junction nucleotides: 7. DNA for the CDR3: TGTGCCAGCAGCGTGTCTAGCGGGAGGGCCCCCGGGGAGCTGTTTTTT. It yields the protein CASSVSSGRAPGELFF.

The table lists this clonotype with many counts. The chain carries TRBV6-1 and TRBJ1-6, with D uncertain. Trimming removed 5 bases at V and 7 bases at J, with 15 bases between. Germline V lookup: CDR1 MNHNS, CDR2 SASEGT. CDR3 length equals 15 residues. The chain's CDR3 is CASSSTDGSNSPLHF. CDR3 coding DNA: TGTGCCAGCAGTTCAACGGACGGGAGCAATTCACCCCTCCACTTT.

The chain is built from TRBV5-8 and TRBJ1-4, with 7 bases identical to TRBD1. The CDR3 length is 14 residues. Germline V gene data show CDR1 as SGHTS and CDR2 as YDEGEE. Trimming at V came to 2 bases and at J to 7 bases, leaving 5 bases not matched to a gene. The CDR3 is CASSLGGTAEKLFF. The CDR3 DNA sequence: TGTGCCAGCAGCTTAGGGGGCACCGCTGAAAAACTGTTTTTT.

This clonotype was found many times. V gene TRBV12-3 or TRBV12-4 combines with J gene TRBJ2-7; D unresolved. The CDR3 loop spans 13 amino acids. Trimming removed 6 bases from V and 2 bases from J, with 11 bases in between. In DNA form, the CDR3 reads TGTGCCAGCAGATCGGCAGGAACCTACGAGCAGTACTTC. This sequence encodes CASRSAGTYEQYF.

The sample holds a few counts of this clonotype. The chain carries TRBV14 and TRBJ2-7; 7 bases line up with TRBD1. V lost 0 bases and J lost 3; bases outside the gene matches: 5. The CDR3 extends over 15 amino acids. Germline loops: CDR1 SGHDN, CDR2 FVKESK. CDR3 nucleotides: TGTGCCAGCAGCCAAGACCCGACAGGGCTCTACGAGCAGTACTTC. It encodes CASSQDPTGLYEQYF. Together with reference TRBV14 and TRBJ2-7, the CDR3 gives the full variable domain: EAGVTQFPSHSVIEKGQTVTLRCDPISGHDNLYWYRRVMGKEIKFLLHFVKESKQDESGMPNNRFLAERTGGTYSTLKVQPAELEDSGVYFCASSQDPTGLYEQYFGPGTRLTVT.